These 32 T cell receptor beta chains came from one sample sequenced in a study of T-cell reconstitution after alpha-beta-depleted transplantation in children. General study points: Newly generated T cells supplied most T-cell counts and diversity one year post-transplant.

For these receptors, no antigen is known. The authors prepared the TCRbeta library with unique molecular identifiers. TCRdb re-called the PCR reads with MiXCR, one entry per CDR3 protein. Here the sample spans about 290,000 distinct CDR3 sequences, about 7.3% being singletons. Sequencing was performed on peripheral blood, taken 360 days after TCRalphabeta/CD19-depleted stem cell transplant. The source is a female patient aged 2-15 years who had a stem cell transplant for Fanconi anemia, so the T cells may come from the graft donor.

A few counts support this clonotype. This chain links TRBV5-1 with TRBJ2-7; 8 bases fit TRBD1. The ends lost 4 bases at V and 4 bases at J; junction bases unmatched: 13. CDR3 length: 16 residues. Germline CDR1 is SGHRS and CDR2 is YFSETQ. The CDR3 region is CASSRAGGTVYYEQYF. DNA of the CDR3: TGCGCCAGCAGCAGGGCAGGGGGCACAGTGTATTACGAGCAGTACTTC.

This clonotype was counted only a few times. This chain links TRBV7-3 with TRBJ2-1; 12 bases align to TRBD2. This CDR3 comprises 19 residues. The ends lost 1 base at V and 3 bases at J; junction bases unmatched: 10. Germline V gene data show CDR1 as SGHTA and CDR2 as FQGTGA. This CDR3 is CASSLIPTRLAGVYNEQFF. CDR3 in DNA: TGTGCCAGCAGCTTAATCCCAACAAGACTAGCGGGAGTCTACAATGAGCAGTTCTTC.

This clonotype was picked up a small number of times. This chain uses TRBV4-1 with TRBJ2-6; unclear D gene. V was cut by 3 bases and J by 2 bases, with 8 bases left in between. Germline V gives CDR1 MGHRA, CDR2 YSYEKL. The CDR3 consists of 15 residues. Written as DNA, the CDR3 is TGCGCCAGCAGCCACCAGAGAACTGGGGCCAACGTCCTGACTTTC. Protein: CASSHQRTGANVLTF.

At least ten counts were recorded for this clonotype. CDR3 protein: CASSLGGPSYEQYF. The CDR3, as DNA: TGTGCCAGCAGTTTAGGGGGGCCGTCCTACGAGCAGTACTTC. This sequence joins TRBV12-3 or TRBV12-4 and TRBJ2-7, with D maybe TRBD1 (6 bases). Trimming took off 1 base at V and 1 base at J, with 8 bases between the two ends. The CDR3 is 14 amino acids.

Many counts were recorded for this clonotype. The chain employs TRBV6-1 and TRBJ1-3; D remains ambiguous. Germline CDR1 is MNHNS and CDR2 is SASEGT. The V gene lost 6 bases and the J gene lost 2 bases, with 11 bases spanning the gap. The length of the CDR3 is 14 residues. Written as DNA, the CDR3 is TGTGCCAGCAGCCGAGGGAAAACTGGAAACACCATATATTTT. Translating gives CASSRGKTGNTIYF.

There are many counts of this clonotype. The chain's CDR3 is CASSIQGTNEQFF. The CDR3 DNA sequence: TGTGCCAGCAGTATACAGGGGACCAATGAGCAGTTCTTC. The chain joins TRBV12-3 or TRBV12-4 to TRBJ2-1; 7 nucleotides agree with TRBD1. The CDR3 contains 13 residues. J was trimmed by 6 bases and V by 5 bases; bases with no gene match: 4.

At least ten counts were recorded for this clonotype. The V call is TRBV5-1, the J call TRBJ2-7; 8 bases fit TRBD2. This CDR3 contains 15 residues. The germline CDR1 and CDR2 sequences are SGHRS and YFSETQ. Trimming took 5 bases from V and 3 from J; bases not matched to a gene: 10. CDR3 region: CASSETGTRFYEQYF. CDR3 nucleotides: TGCGCCAGCAGTGAAACCGGGACTAGATTCTACGAGCAGTACTTC.

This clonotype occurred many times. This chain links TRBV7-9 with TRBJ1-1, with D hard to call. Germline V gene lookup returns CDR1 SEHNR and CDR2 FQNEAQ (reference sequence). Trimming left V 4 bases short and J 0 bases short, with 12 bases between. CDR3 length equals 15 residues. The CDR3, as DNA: TGTGCCAGCAGCTCGGGAATGGGGATGAACACTGAAGCTTTCTTT. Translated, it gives CASSSGMGMNTEAFF.

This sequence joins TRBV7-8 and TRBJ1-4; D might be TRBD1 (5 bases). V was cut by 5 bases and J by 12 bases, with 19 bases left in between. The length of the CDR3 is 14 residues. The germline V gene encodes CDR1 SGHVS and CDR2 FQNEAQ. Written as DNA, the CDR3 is TGTGCCAGCAGCGAATCCAGGGCCCAACAGGAACTGTTTTTT. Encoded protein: CASSESRAQQELFF. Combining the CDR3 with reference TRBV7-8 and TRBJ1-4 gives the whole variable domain GAGVSQSPRYKVAKRGQDVALRCDPISGHVSLFWYQQALGQGPEFLTYFQNEAQLDKSGLPSDRFFAERPEGSVSTLKIQRTQQEDSAVYLCASSESRAQQELFFGSGTQLSVL.

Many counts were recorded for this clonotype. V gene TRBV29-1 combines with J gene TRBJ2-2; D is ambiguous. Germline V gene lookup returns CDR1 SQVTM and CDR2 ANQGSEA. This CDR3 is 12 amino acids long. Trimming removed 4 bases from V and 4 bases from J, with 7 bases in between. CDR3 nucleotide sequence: TGCAGCGTTGTCAGATTCACCGGGGAGCTGTTTTTT. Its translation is CSVVRFTGELFF.

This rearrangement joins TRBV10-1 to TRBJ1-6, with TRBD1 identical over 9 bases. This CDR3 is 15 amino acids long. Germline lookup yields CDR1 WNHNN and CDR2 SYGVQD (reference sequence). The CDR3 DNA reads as TGCGTGGGCTATGAAGGGGGACAGGGTAATTCACCCCTCCACTTT. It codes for CVGYEGGQGNSPLHF.

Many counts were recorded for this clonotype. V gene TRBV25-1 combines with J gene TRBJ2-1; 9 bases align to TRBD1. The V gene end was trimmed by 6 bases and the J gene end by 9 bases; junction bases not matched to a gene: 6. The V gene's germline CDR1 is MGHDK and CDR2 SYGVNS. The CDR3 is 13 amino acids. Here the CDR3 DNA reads TGTGCCAGCAGGGACAGGGGTTTAGGTGAGCAGTTCTTC. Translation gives CASRDRGLGEQFF. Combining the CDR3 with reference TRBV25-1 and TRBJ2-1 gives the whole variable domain EADIYQTPRYLVIGTGKKITLECSQTMGHDKMYWYQQDPGMELHLIHYSYGVNSTEKGDLSSESTVSRIRTEHFPLTLESARPSHTSQYLCASRDRGLGEQFFGPGTRLTVL.

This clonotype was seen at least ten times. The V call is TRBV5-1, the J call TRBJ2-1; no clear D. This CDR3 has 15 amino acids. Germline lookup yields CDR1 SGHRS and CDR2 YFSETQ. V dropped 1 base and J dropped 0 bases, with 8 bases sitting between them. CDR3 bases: TGCGCCAGCAGCTTGACAGTTAGCTCCTACAATGAGCAGTTCTTC. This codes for CASSLTVSSYNEQFF.

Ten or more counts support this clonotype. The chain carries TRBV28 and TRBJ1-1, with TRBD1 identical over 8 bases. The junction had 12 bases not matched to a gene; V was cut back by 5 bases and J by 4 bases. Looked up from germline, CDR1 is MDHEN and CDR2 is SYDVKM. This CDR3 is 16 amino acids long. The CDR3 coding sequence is TGTGCCAGCAGTCCCACACCAGGACAGGGAGGCACTGAAGCTTTCTTT. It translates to CASSPTPGQGGTEAFF.

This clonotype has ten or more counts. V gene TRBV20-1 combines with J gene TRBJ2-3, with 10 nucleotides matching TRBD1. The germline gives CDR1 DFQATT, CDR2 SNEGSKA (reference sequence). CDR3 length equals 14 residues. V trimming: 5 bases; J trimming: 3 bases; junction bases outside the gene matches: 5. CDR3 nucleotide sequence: TGCAGTGCTGAACCGGGACAGGGGACAGATACGCAGTATTTT. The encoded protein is CSAEPGQGTDTQYF.

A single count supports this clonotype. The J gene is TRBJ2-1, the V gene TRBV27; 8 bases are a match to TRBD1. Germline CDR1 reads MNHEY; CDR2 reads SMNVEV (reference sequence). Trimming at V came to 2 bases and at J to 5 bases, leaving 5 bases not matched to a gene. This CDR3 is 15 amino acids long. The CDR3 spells CASSLIQGADNEQFF. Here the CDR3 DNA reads TGTGCCAGCAGTTTAATCCAGGGGGCTGACAATGAGCAGTTCTTC.

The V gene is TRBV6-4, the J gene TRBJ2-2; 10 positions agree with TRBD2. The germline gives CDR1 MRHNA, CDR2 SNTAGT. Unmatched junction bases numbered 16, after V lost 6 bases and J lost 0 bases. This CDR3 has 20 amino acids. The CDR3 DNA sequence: TGTGCCAGCAGCCGGAGGCCCGGGGGAGCGGGGGGGCCGAACACCGGGGAGCTGTTTTTT. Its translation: CASSRRPGGAGGPNTGELFF.

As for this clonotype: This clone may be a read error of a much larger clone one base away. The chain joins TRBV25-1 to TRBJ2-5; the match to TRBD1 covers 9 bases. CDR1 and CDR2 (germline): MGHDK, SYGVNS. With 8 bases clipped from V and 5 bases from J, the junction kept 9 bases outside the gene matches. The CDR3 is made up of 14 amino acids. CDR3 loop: CASGGTGGWETQYF. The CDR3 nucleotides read TGTGCCAGCGGTGGAACAGGGGGCTGGGAGACCCAGTACTTC.

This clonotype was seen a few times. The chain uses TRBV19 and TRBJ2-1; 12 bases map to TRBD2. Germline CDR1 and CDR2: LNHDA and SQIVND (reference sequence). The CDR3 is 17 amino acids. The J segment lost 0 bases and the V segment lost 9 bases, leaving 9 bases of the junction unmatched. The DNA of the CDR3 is TGTGCCAGCTCTAGCGGGAGGGCCATCATCTCCTACAATGAGCAGTTCTTC. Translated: CASSSGRAIISYNEQFF.

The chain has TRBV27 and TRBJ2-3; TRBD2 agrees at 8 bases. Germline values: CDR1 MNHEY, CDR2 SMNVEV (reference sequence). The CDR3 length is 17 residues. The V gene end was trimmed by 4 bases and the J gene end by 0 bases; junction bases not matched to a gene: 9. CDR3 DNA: TGTGCCAGCAGTTCAACCCTGACTAGCGATAGCACAGATACGCAGTATTTT. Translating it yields CASSSTLTSDSTDTQYF.

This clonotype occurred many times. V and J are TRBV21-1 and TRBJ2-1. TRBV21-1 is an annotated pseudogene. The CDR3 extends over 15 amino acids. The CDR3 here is CASSNSHTTYNEQFF. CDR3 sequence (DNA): TGTGCCAGCAGCAATTCTCACACCACCTACAATGAGCAGTTCTTC.

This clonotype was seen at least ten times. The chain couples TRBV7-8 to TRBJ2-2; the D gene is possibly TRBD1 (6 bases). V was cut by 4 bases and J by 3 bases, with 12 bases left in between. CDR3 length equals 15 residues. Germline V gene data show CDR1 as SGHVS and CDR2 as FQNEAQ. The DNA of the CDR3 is TGTGCCAGCAGCTACCGACAGGCCTACACCGGGGAGCTGTTTTTT. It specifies CASSYRQAYTGELFF.

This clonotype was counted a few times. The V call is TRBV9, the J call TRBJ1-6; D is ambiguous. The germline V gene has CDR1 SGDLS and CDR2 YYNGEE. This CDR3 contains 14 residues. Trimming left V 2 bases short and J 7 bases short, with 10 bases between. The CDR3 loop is CASSVRERNSPLHF. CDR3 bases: TGTGCCAGCAGCGTCCGGGAACGAAATTCACCCCTCCACTTT.

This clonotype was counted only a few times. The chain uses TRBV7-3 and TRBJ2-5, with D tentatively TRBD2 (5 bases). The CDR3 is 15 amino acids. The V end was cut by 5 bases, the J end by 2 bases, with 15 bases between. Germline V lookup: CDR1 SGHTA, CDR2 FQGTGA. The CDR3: CASSLRTRHQETQYF. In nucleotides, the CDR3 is TGTGCCAGCAGCCTACGGACTCGTCATCAAGAGACCCAGTACTTC. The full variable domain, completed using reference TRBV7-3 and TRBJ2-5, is GAGVSQTPSNKVTEKGKYVELRCDPISGHTALYWYRQSLGQGPEFLIYFQGTGAADDSGLPNDRFFAVRPEGSVSTLKIQRTERGDSAVYLCASSLRTRHQETQYFGPGTRLLVL.

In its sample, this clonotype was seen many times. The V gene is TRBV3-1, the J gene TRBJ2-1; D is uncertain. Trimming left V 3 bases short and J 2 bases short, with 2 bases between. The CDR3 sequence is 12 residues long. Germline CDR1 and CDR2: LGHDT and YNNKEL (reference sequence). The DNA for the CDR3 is TGTGCCAGCAGCCATACCTACAATGAGCAGTTCTTC. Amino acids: CASSHTYNEQFF.

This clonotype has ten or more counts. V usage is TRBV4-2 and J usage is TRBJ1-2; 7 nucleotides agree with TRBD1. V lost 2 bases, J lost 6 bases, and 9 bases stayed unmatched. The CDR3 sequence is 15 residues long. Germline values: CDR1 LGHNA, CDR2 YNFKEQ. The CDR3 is CASSQPDREEHGYTF. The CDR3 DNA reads TGTGCCAGCAGCCAACCAGACAGGGAAGAGCATGGCTACACCTTC.

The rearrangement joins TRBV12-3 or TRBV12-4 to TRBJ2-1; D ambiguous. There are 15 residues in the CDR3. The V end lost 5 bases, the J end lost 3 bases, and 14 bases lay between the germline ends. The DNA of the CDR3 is TGTGCCAGCAGTCCTCTATACAGCGACTACAATGAGCAGTTCTTC. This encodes CASSPLYSDYNEQFF.

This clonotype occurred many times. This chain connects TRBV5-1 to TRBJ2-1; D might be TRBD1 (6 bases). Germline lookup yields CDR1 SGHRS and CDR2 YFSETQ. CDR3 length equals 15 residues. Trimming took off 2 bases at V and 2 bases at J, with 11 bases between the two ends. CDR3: CASSLDTGTYNEQFF. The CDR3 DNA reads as TGCGCCAGCAGCTTAGACACAGGGACCTACAATGAGCAGTTCTTC.

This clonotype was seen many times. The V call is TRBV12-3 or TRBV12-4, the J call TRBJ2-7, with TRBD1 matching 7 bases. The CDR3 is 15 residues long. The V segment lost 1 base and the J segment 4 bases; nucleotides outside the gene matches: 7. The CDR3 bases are TGTGCCAGCAGTTTAGATAGGGGGCCGGTGTACGAGCAGTACTTC. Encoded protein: CASSLDRGPVYEQYF.

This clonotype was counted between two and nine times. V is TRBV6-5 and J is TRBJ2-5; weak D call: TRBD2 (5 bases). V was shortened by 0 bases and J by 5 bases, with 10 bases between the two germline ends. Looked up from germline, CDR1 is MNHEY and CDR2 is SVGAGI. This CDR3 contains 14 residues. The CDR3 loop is CASSYSSVAETQYF. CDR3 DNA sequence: TGTGCCAGCAGTTACTCGTCGGTAGCGGAGACCCAGTACTTC.

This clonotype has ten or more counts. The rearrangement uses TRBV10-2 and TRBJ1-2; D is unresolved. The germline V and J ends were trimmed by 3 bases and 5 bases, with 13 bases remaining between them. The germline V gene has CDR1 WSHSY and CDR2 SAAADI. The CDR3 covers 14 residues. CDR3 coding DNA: TGCGCCAGCAGTGAACACTCACCCCTATATGGCTACACCTTC. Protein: CASSEHSPLYGYTF.

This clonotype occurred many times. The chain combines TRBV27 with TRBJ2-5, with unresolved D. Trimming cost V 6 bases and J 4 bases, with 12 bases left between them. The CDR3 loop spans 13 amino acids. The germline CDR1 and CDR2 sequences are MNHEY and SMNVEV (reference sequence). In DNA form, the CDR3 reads TGTGCCAGCAGGCCCTACCCTCCAGAGACCCAGTACTTC. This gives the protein CASRPYPPETQYF.